A single sample is the source of the 3 T cell receptor beta chains below, sequenced in a study of shared clonotypes between healthy human individuals. Profiled with immunoSEQ multiplex PCR; TCRdb holds only in-frame clones, not every one. The table has some 2.3 million clones, roughly 93% seen once. The sequenced sample consisted of naive CD4+ T cells from PBMCs. Subset here: CD45RA+ positively selected. These TCRs come from a man younger than 35 in good health. Some clones in this sample may be carry-over from other donors' samples.

Comment on this clone: Other DNA sequences within the sample encode an identical CDR3. This rearrangement joins TRBV7-2 to TRBJ1-2; D is unclear. This CDR3 is 12 amino acids long. The V end was cut by 5 bases, the J end by 4 bases, with 8 bases between. Germline CDR1 SGHTA, CDR2 FQGNSA. CDR3 protein: CASSPPGYGYTF. The DNA for the CDR3 is TGTGCCAGCAGCCCGCCGGGCTATGGCTACACCTTC.

This chain uses TRBV5-1 with TRBJ2-3; TRBD1 matches 10 bases. Germline V gives CDR1 SGHRS, CDR2 YFSETQ. This CDR3 has 16 amino acids. V dropped 3 bases and J dropped 9; count of bases not matched to a gene: 13. The CDR3 coding sequence is TGCGCCAGCAGCTGGACCGGGACAGGGGAAAGTGGCACGCAGTATTTT. The encoded protein is CASSWTGTGESGTQYF.

As for this clone: Other DNA sequences of this sample code for an identical CDR3. The chain couples TRBV28 to TRBJ1-2; D may be TRBD1 (5 bases). Germline loops: CDR1 MDHEN, CDR2 SYDVKM. Trimming took 4 bases from V and 4 from J, leaving 13 bases between them. The CDR3 covers 14 residues. The CDR3 DNA reads as TGTGCCAGCAGTTCCTCGGGAGGGGCCTATGGCTACACCTTC. Protein sequence: CASSSSGGAYGYTF.